This entry lists 19 T cell receptor beta chains sequenced from one sample in a study of T cell clonality in common variable immunodeficiency. Using immunoSEQ multiplex PCR, the repertoire was profiled, and TCRdb retains in-frame clones only, with some absent. The sample presents about 81,000 clones, none singletons. The specimen was peripheral blood mononuclear cells. Receptors originate from a person between 18 and 75 years old in good health.

This clone occurred many times. The CDR3 extends 3 residues past the end of the read, so its final part is completed from the germline J gene. V is TRBV20-1 and J is TRBJ2-7; D not resolved. The V end was cut by 2 bases, the J end by 6 bases, with 8 bases between. The CDR3 is made up of 11 amino acids. Germline V gene data show CDR1 as DFQATT and CDR2 as SNEGSKA (reference sequence). The sequenced part of the CDR3 DNA is TGCAGTGCTAGACTCGCCGGCGAG. The encoded protein is CSARLAGE. The entire CDR3 is CSARLAGEQYF.

This clone was recorded at least ten times. The read comes to an end 3 residues before the CDR3 does, leaving the germline J gene to fill in the end. The rearrangement joins TRBV7-3 to TRBJ2-5; 11 bases align to TRBD2. This CDR3 comprises 15 residues. The junction had 2 bases not matched to a gene; V was cut back by 5 bases and J by 0 bases. Germline-derived CDR1 and CDR2 are SGHTA and FQGTGA. Incomplete CDR3 DNA: TGTGCCAGCAGCCCTAGCGGGAGGAACCAAGAGACC. Translating it yields CASSPSGRNQET. The CDR3 as a whole reads CASSPSGRNQETQYF.

In its sample, this clone was seen many times. The read terminates 3 residues ahead of where the CDR3 ends, so the germline J gene completes it. The chain links TRBV6-4 to TRBJ1-1, with unresolved D. Per germline, CDR1 MRHNA and CDR2 SNTAGT. This CDR3 comprises 14 residues. The V gene lost 5 bases and the J gene lost 3 bases, with 13 bases spanning the gap. Here the CDR3 reads CASSINLKDTEAFF. CDR3 DNA, as far as it was read: TGTGCCAGCAGTATTAATCTTAAGGACACTGAA.

In this sample, this clone turned up many times. The read stops 3 residues short of the end of the CDR3; the missing end is completed from the germline J gene. The chain carries TRBV3-1 (or the pseudogene TRBV3-2) and TRBJ2-1; weak D call: TRBD1 (5 bases). The CDR3 is 13 amino acids. V was shortened by 1 base and J by 8 bases, with 9 bases between the two germline ends. Germline values: CDR1 LGHDT, CDR2 YNNKEL (reference sequence). The CDR3 protein is CASSQAQGHEQFF. The CDR3 bases that were read are TGTGCCAGCAGCCAAGCCCAGGGCCATGAG.

Many counts were recorded for this clone. The read stops 3 residues short of the end of the CDR3; the missing end is completed from the germline J gene. The sample has other DNA sequences that encode this CDR3 too. This chain joins TRBV6-2 or TRBV6-3 and TRBJ1-3; tentative D call: TRBD1 (5 bases). There are 15 residues in the CDR3. Trimming left V 2 bases short and J 0 bases short, with 8 bases between. The germline CDR1 and CDR2 sequences are MNHEY and SVGEGT. CDR3 region: CASSYDRSSGNTIYF. The CDR3 bases that were read are TGTGCCAGCAGTTACGACAGAAGCTCTGGAAACACC.

The table lists this clone with many counts. The CDR3 is cut off 3 residues early in the read; its end comes from the germline J gene. J is TRBJ1-5 and V is TRBV2, with 8 bases aligning to TRBD1. Germline V gene data show CDR1 as SNHLY and CDR2 as FYNNEI. This CDR3 spans 14 amino acids. Trimming removed 5 bases from V and 1 base from J; junction bases left unmatched: 1. This chain's CDR3 is CASSPGGSNQPQHF. The CDR3 DNA, read in part, is TGTGCCAGCAGTCCAGGGGGCAGCAATCAGCCC.

This clone was counted many times. The part of the CDR3 DNA that was read is TGCAGTGCCCGGGGACAGGGCGGGGTAGAGACC. This sequence encodes CSARGQGGVET. In full, the CDR3 reads CSARGQGGVETQYF. This rearrangement joins TRBV20-1 to TRBJ2-5; 9 bases fit TRBD1. The missing CDR3 end, 3 residues past where the read stops, is filled in from the germline J gene. Germline V gene lookup returns CDR1 DFQATT and CDR2 SNEGSKA (reference sequence). V lost 6 bases, J lost 4 bases, and 9 bases stayed unmatched. The CDR3 sequence is 14 residues long.

This clone was observed at least ten times. The DNA ends 3 residues before the CDR3 does, and the rest of the CDR3 is filled in from the germline J gene. V usage is TRBV6-2 or TRBV6-3 and J usage is TRBJ1-5, with 7 positions matching TRBD1. Germline assignment: CDR1 MNHEY and CDR2 SVGEGT. The CDR3 is 17 amino acids. Unmatched junction bases numbered 6, after V lost 0 bases and J lost 1 base. The chain's CDR3 is CASSYSILGQSNQPQHF. The sequenced CDR3 bases are TGTGCCAGCAGTTACTCGATTCTGGGACAGAGCAATCAGCCC.

In its sample, this clone was seen many times. The sequenced fragment ends 3 residues before the CDR3 boundary, so the rest is inferred from the germline J gene. The V gene is TRBV6-2 or TRBV6-3, the J gene TRBJ2-7; 14 bases line up with TRBD2. Germline V gene sequence: CDR1 MNHEY, CDR2 SVGEGT. This CDR3 comprises 14 residues. The J segment lost 4 bases and the V segment lost 6 bases, leaving 2 bases of the junction unmatched. The CDR3 protein is CASRRLAGGYEQYF. The sequenced part of the CDR3 DNA is TGTGCCAGCAGAAGACTAGCGGGAGGGTACGAG.

There are many counts of this clone. The observed sequence ends 3 residues before the CDR3 terminus, with the missing tail filled in from the germline J gene. The V gene is TRBV7-6, the J gene TRBJ2-3; D gene ambiguous. The CDR3 extends over 15 amino acids. The V end lost 0 bases, the J end lost 6 bases, and 13 bases lay between the germline ends. Germline V gene sequence: CDR1 SGHVS, CDR2 FNYEAQ. This CDR3 is CASSLASAAPDTQYF. The DNA read from the CDR3 is TGTGCCAGCAGCTTAGCGTCCGCGGCCCCGGATACG.

This clone was counted ten times or more. The read ends 3 residues before the CDR3 terminus; that terminus is restored from the germline J gene. The chain links TRBV6-2 or TRBV6-3 to TRBJ2-1, with 7 positions matching TRBD2. The CDR3 length is 16 residues. The germline CDR1 and CDR2 sequences are MNHEY and SVGEGT. The junction had 16 bases not matched to a gene; V was cut back by 8 bases and J by 6 bases. The CDR3 spells CASLPTSGKPRNEQFF. The CDR3 DNA, read in part, is TGTGCCAGCCTACCCACAAGCGGGAAGCCCCGCAATGAG.

This clone was counted many times. The observed sequence ends 3 residues before the CDR3 terminus, with the missing tail filled in from the germline J gene. J is TRBJ2-7 and V is TRBV6-2 or TRBV6-3, with 8 positions matching TRBD1. The CDR3 sequence is 15 residues long. Germline CDR1 reads MNHEY; CDR2 reads SVGEGT. Germline trimming cut 5 bases from V and 0 bases from J; bases unmatched to any gene: 6. Here the CDR3 reads CASSPTGVSSYEQYF. The part of the CDR3 DNA that was read is TGTGCCAGCAGTCCGACAGGGGTCAGCTCCTACGAG.

The sample holds a few counts of this clone. The read is 3 residues too short to cover the CDR3 end, so that end is filled in from the germline J gene. The chain has TRBV19 and TRBJ1-1, with a tentative D call TRBD1 (6 bases). There are 15 residues in the CDR3. The germline V and J ends were trimmed by 3 bases and 1 base, with 12 bases remaining between them. Germline V gives CDR1 LNHDA, CDR2 SQIVND (reference sequence). The DNA read from the CDR3 is TGTGCCAGTAGTATGTCGGGACACAAGAACACTGAA. Its protein product is CASSMSGHKNTE. The entire CDR3 sequence reads CASSMSGHKNTEAFF.

In this sample, this clone turned up a few times. The DNA ends 3 residues before the CDR3 does, and the rest of the CDR3 is filled in from the germline J gene. The V and J genes are TRBV2 and TRBJ2-7; tentatively, D is TRBD1 (5 bases). V shed 4 bases and J shed 5 bases, with 15 bases lying between them. This CDR3 contains 14 residues. Germline V CDR1 and CDR2: SNHLY, FYNNEI. Partial CDR3 DNA: TGTGCCAGCAGTGTGAGGACACGAACGGACGAG. Protein product: CASSVRTRTDE. The CDR3 reads in full as CASSVRTRTDEQYF.

This clone was recorded many times. Read coverage stops 3 residues before the CDR3 terminus; the germline J gene supplies the remainder. J is TRBJ2-1 and V is TRBV7-9; a weak D match, TRBD2 (5 bases). The CDR3 loop spans 14 amino acids. In germline, CDR1 is SEHNR, CDR2 FQNEAQ (reference sequence). With 7 bases removed from V and 0 bases from J, the gap between germline ends came to 10 bases. The CDR3 region is CASKEGSSYNEQFF. The covered CDR3 bases are TGTGCCAGCAAAGAGGGTAGCTCCTACAATGAG.

Only a few counts were recorded for this clone. The read finishes 3 residues shy of the CDR3 end, and the germline J gene is used to complete it. The chain couples TRBV7-8 to TRBJ2-7, with 8 positions matching TRBD2. Germline V gives CDR1 SGHVS, CDR2 FQNEAQ. The CDR3 contains 15 residues. Unmatched junction bases numbered 9, after V lost 5 bases and J lost 3 bases. CDR3 amino acids: CASSRAGTRVYEQYF. CDR3 DNA (partial): TGTGCCAGCAGCCGAGCAGGGACTAGGGTCTACGAG.

This clone was found many times. The read halts 3 residues ahead of the CDR3 end, with the missing end drawn from the germline J gene. The chain carries TRBV19 and TRBJ2-2; D perhaps matches TRBD1 (6 bases). The CDR3 is made up of 14 amino acids. The germline V gene encodes CDR1 LNHDA and CDR2 SQIVND (reference sequence). The V and J ends lost 5 bases and 1 base respectively, with 8 bases between them. CDR3 bases read: TGTGCCAGTAGTCAGACAGGGAACACCGGGGAG. Amino acid sequence: CASSQTGNTGE. The CDR3 reads in full as CASSQTGNTGELFF.

This clone was counted between two and nine times. Read data end 3 residues before the CDR3 end; the end is taken from the germline J gene. V usage is TRBV5-1 and J usage is TRBJ2-7; 8 nucleotides match TRBD1. The J segment lost 5 bases and the V segment lost 6 bases, leaving 7 bases of the junction unmatched. Germline V gene lookup returns CDR1 SGHRS and CDR2 YFSETQ. The CDR3 runs 13 residues. The CDR3 here is CASTDRVENEQYF. Partial CDR3 DNA: TGCGCCAGCACGGACAGGGTAGAAAACGAG.

This clone was seen repeatedly, ten times or more. The sequenced fragment ends 3 residues before the CDR3 boundary, so the rest is inferred from the germline J gene. This chain connects TRBV20-1 to TRBJ2-7; TRBD2 aligns across 10 bases. Germline V gene data show CDR1 as DFQATT and CDR2 as SNEGSKA (reference sequence). J lost 3 bases, V lost 2 bases, and 7 bases had no gene match. CDR3 length: 15 residues. CDR3 sequence reads: CSARPTRTSGYEQYF. The part of the CDR3 DNA that was read is TGCAGTGCTAGACCCACGAGGACTAGCGGCTACGAG.